This T cell receptor beta chain is drawn from a study of cytomegalovirus exposure and HLA in healthy donors. Points from the study as a whole: In a later analysis, HLA-C alleles had the fewest associated TCRs, DRB1 alleles the most. The majority of CMV-associated TCR beta chains were reported as apparently HLA-restricted in a later analysis. Later on, an analysis tied 15,000 to 20,000 TCR beta sequences to HLA alleles at 0.05 false discovery rate.

Trimming took off 4 bases at V and 2 bases at J, with 12 bases between the two ends. Looked up from germline, CDR1 is SGHRS and CDR2 is YFSETQ. This CDR3 region has 14 residues. A few counts support this clone. The antigen remains unidentified. Primers included in the PCR were 60 Vbeta and 13 Jbeta primers. Some clones are missing from TCRdb's copy, which holds only in-frame ones; the method was immunoSEQ multiplex PCR. The table lists fewer than 180,000 clones, around 60% of them singletons, with approximately 7% in the top ten. The sequencing sample was made of PBMCs. The chain has TRBV5-1 and TRBJ2-5; a weak D match, TRBD2 (5 bases). This clonotype was obtained from a woman aged 55-70 years in good health and CMV-seropositive. CDR3 region: CASSREGVQETQYF. For the CDR3, the DNA is TGCGCCAGCAGCCGTGAGGGAGTTCAAGAGACCCAGTACTTC.